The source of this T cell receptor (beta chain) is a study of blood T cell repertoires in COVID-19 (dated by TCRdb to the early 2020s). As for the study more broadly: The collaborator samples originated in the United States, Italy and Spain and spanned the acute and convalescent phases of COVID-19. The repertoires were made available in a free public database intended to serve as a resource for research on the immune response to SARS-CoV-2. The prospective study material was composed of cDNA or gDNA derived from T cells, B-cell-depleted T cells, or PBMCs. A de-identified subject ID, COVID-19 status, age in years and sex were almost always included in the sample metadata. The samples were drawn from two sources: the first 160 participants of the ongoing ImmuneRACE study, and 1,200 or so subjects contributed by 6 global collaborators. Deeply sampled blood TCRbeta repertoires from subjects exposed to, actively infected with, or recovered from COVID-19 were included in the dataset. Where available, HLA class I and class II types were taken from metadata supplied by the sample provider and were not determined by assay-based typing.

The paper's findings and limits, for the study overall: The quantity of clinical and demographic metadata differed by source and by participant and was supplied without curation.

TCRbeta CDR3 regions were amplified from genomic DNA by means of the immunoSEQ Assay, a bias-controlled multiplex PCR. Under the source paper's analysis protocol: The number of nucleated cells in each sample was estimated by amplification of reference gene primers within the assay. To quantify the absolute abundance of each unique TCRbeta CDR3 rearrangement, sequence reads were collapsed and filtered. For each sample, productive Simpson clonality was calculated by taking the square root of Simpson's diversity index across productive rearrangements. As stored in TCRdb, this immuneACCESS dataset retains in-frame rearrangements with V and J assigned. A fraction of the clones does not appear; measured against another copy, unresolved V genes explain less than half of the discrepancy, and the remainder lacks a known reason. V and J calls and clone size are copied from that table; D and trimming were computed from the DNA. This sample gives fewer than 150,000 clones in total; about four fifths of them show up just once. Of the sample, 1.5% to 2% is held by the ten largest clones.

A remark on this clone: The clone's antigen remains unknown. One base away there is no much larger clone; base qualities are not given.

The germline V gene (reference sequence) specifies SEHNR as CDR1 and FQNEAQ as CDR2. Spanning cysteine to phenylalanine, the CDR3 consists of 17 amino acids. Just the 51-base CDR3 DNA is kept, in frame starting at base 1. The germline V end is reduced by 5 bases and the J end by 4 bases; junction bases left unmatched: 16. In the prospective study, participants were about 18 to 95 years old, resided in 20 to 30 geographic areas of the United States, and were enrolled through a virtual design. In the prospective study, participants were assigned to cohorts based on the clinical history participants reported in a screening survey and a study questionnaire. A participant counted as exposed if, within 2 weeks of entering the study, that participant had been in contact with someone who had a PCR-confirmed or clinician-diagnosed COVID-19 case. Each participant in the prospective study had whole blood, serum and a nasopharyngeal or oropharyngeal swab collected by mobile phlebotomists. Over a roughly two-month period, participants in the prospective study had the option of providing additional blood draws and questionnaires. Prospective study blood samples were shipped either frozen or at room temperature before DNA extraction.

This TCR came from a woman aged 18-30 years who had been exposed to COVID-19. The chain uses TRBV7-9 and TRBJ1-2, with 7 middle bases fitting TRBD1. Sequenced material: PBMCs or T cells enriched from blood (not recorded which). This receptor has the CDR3 CASSQQTGALSGYGYTF. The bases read TGTGCCAGCAGCCAACAAACAGGGGCTCTGAGCGGCTATGGCTACACCTTC.